Included here is one TCR beta chain sequence, with context. The data were taken from a study of blood T cell repertoires in COVID-19. Assay used: immunoSEQ multiplex PCR; TCRdb lists only in-frame clones, some missing. Seen here are around 450,000 clones, approximately 90% observed once, and the top ten hold about 4.5%. The germline V gene has CDR1 SNHLY and CDR2 FYNNEI. The CDR3 totals 12 residues. Trimming removed 6 bases from V and 11 bases from J, with 11 bases in between. The rearrangement joins TRBV2 to TRBJ1-6, with D maybe TRBD1 (6 bases). This TCR was sampled from a woman aged 30 to 39 with acute or convalescent COVID-19. The sequencing sample was made of peripheral blood. The CDR3 DNA reads TGTGCCAGCAGGCGGGGGGCCGCACCCCTCCACTTT. It specifies CASRRGAAPLHF.